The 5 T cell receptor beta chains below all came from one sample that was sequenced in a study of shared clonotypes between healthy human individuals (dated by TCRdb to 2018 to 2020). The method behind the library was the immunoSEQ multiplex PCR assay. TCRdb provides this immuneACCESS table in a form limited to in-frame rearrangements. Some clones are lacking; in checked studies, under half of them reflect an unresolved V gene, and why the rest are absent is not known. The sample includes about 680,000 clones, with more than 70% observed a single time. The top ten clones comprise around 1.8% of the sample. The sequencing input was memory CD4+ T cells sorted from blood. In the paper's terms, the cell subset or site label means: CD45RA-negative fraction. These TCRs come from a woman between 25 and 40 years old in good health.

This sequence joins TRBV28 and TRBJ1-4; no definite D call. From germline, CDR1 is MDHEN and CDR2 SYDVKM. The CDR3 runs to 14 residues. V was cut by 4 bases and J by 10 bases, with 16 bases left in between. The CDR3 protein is CASSYLDGLGKLFF. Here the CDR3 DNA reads TGTGCCAGCAGTTACCTGGACGGTTTAGGAAAACTGTTTTTT.

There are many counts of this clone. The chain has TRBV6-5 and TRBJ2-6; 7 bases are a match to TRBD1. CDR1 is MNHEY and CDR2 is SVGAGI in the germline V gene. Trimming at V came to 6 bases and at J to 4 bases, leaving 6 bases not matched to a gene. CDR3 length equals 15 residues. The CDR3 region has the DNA TGTGCCAGCAGCCGAACAGGGGTGGGGGCCAACGTCCTGACTTTC. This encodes CASSRTGVGANVLTF.

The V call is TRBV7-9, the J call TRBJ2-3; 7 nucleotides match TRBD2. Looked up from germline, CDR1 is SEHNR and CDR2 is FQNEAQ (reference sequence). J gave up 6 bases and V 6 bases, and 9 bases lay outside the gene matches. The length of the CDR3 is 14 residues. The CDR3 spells CASRSGTGEDTQYF. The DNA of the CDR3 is TGTGCCAGCAGAAGCGGGACGGGGGAGGATACGCAGTATTTT.

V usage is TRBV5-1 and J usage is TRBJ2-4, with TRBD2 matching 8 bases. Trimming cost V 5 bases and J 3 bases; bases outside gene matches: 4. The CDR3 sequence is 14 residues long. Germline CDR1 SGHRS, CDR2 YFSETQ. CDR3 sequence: CASSPGTSKNIQYF. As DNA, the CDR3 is TGCGCCAGCAGTCCCGGGACTAGCAAAAACATTCAGTACTTC.

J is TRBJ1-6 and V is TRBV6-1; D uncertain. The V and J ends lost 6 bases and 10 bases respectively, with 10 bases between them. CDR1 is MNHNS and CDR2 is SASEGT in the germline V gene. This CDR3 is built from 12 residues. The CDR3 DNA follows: TGTGCCAGCAGAACAGTAAGATCACCCCTCCACTTT. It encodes CASRTVRSPLHF.